Sequencing of this T cell receptor (beta chain) was carried out in a study of PD-L1 blockade in urothelial cancer (dated by TCRdb to about 2017). In the study overall: Every patient began therapy in 2014 and was given atezolizumab 1,200 mg intravenously every 3 weeks. About 90% of the 29 patients were males with bladder-origin urothelial cancer, and about 65% of the roughly 30 reported a prior smoking history. An ECOG performance status of 0 or 1 was recorded for the patients, and 0 to 3 prior chemotherapy regimens had been received by the patients. Blood samples were analyzed at 3 weeks after treatment start (second dose) and at 6 weeks after treatment start. Blood samples yielded a median of roughly 140,000 T cells and around 80,000 unique TCRs, with median clonality around 0.084. Somatic, immune and clinical correlates of response to PD-L1 blockade with atezolizumab in urothelial cancer were the focus of an exploratory multi-omic analysis. Pretreatment tumor samples and matched peripheral blood, collected serially before and after atezolizumab treatment, underwent TCR sequencing. Durable clinical benefit meant progression-free survival longer than 6 months, and TCR features were also tested against progression-free and overall survival. Whole exome sequencing and RNA sequencing of pretreatment tumors were performed alongside TCR sequencing in the same patients. Durable clinical benefit was achieved by nine patients and was not achieved by 20 patients. Pretreatment blood TCR-seq was available for about 30 patients, at least one posttreatment blood collection was obtained for 25 or so patients, and tumor TCR-seq was available for 25 or so patients.

Reading the label with the study, this specimen's time point is: pretreatment peripheral blood. The cohort included some 30 patients with locally advanced or metastatic urothelial carcinoma who were treated at Memorial Sloan Kettering on a trial protocol. Peripheral blood mononuclear cells were collected pretreatment and during treatment, with between 1 and 8 total time points obtained per patient. The Qiagen DNeasy Blood extraction kit was used to purify genomic DNA from total PBMCs and from tumor samples. PBMCs were collected pretreatment and during treatment and were isolated and stored as previously described. Each PCR received spiked-in synthetic TCR analog templates so that absolute template abundance could be estimated from read counts. The immunoSEQ assay used bias-controlled V and J gene primers to amplify TCRbeta CDR3 regions from genomic DNA. Rearranged TCRbeta segments were sequenced at approximately 20X coverage. As for the original processing: Sequencing errors were corrected by clustering and CDR3s were annotated against IMGT to assign V, D and J genes. Only productive TCRbeta rearrangements were used in downstream analyses, excluding out-of-frame or stop-codon sequences. Clonality was calculated as one minus the Shannon entropy normalized by the log of the number of unique productive sequences. Clones differing between time points or between blood and tumor were identified by Fisher's exact test with Benjamini-Hochberg correction at adjusted p below 0.01. The table comes from immuneACCESS by way of TCRdb, which keeps in-frame sequences with V and J called. Part of the clones is missing from these tables; in studies checked, under half for an unresolved V gene and the rest for unknown reasons. V and J calls and clone size are copied from that table; D and trimming were computed from the DNA. The sample records 49,000 or so clones, 79% of which are singletons. The ten largest make up roughly a tenth of the sample.

With regard to this clone: It lacks a known antigen. Base-call qualities are not available, and no considerably larger clone is one nucleotide away.

The CDR3 contains 14 residues, cysteine and phenylalanine counted. Kept here is only the CDR3 DNA, which spans 42 bases and is read in frame from base 1. In the germline V gene, CDR1 corresponds to MDHEN and CDR2 to SYDVKM. V is cut by 5 bases and J by 6 bases, and the space between the germline ends is 14 bases. The paper as a whole reports these results and caveats: At 3 weeks after the start of treatment, tumor-associated TCR clones in peripheral blood had expanded more in patients with durable benefit (n ≈ 20, p = 0.022). Because the sample size was small (n ≈ 30) and many exploratory analyses were performed, the results are intended to be hypothesis-generating. Improved progression-free and overall survival was associated with having pretreatment peripheral blood TCR clonality below the median.

The sequence links TRBV28 to TRBJ2-1; the D region possibly corresponds to TRBD2 (6 bases align). The specimen was PBMCs, collected around atezolizumab (anti-PD-L1) treatment. The source is a man between 70 and 80 years old with urothelial cancer. The base sequence is TGTGCCAGCAGTCAGAGGGACTCGAGCAATGAGCAGTTCTTC. This sequence encodes CASSQRDSSNEQFF.